One and the same sample provided the 5 T cell receptor beta chains below, sequenced in a study of blood T cell repertoires in COVID-19. Some clones are missing from TCRdb's copy, which holds only in-frame ones; the method was immunoSEQ multiplex PCR. The table shows about 380,000 clones, with around 92% occurring only once. The sequenced sample consisted of peripheral blood. These receptors were collected from a man aged 35 to 55 with acute or convalescent COVID-19.

The chain combines TRBV3-1 (or the pseudogene TRBV3-2) with TRBJ2-1; TRBD2 agrees at 7 bases. The J segment lost 4 bases and the V segment lost 0 bases, leaving 6 bases of the junction unmatched. The CDR3 sequence is 16 residues long. Per germline, CDR1 LGHDT and CDR2 YNNKEL (reference sequence). The CDR3 spells CASSQERQRGYNEQFF. CDR3 DNA: TGTGCCAGCAGCCAAGAAAGGCAGCGGGGTTACAATGAGCAGTTCTTC.

The chain combines TRBV12-5 with TRBJ1-1; 7 bases line up with TRBD1. Germline loops: CDR1 LGHNT, CDR2 FRNRAP. Losses at the gene ends were 2 bases for V and 7 bases for J; bases not matched to a gene: 7. CDR3 size: 14 residues. The CDR3 DNA reads TGTGCTAGTGGTTTGAGACCAACAGGGGTTGAAGCTTTCTTT. Its translation: CASGLRPTGVEAFF.

The chain combines TRBV6-6 with TRBJ1-6; D is possibly TRBD1 (6 bases). Germline CDR1 is MNHNY and CDR2 is SVGAGI (reference sequence). Trimming took off 6 bases at V and 11 bases at J, with 14 bases between the two ends. The CDR3 loop spans 13 amino acids. CDR3 coding DNA: TGTGCCAGCAGCTACGGGGGGGGCACACCCCTCCACTTT. Its protein product is CASSYGGGTPLHF.

The chain carries TRBV3-1 (or the pseudogene TRBV3-2) and TRBJ1-3; D not resolved. V gave up 0 bases and J gave up 7 bases, with 13 bases separating them. The germline gives CDR1 LGHDT, CDR2 YNNKEL (reference sequence). This CDR3 is 15 amino acids long. The CDR3 spells CASSQDTGSQNTIYF. The CDR3 DNA follows: TGTGCCAGCAGCCAAGATACGGGGTCCCAGAACACCATATATTTT.

The chain couples TRBV6-2 or TRBV6-3 to TRBJ2-1; TRBD2 agrees at 7 bases. CDR1 MNHEY and CDR2 SVGEGT come from the germline V gene. The CDR3 runs 14 residues. With 3 bases clipped from V and 4 bases from J, the junction kept 3 bases outside the gene matches. CDR3 residues: CASSYGTTYNEQFF. CDR3 bases: TGTGCCAGCAGTTATGGGACTACATACAATGAGCAGTTCTTC.